This T cell receptor beta chain was profiled in a study of Ad26.COV2.S vaccination and SARS-CoV-2 variants listed by TCRdb under 2021. The study in broad terms: TCRbeta repertoire sequencing was used to assess the specificity and breadth of SARS-CoV-2-reactive T cell receptors after Ad26.COV2.S vaccination. A total of approximately 32 samples were included in the TCR-sequenced set, comprising around 19 Ad26.COV2.S vaccine recipients, 5 placebo recipients and 8 SARS-CoV-2 convalescent individuals.

The immunoSEQ Assay was used to sequence TCRbeta CDR3 regions. After extraction, genomic DNA underwent amplification by bias-controlled multiplex PCR, followed by high-throughput sequencing. The authors' analysis ran thus. To quantify the absolute abundance of every unique TCRbeta CDR3 region, sequences were collapsed and filtered. Usable DNA was measured by amplifying reference genes present in all nucleated cells, and TCRbeta template counts were normalized to that usable DNA to estimate T cell fraction. Repertoire TCRs were annotated as SARS-CoV-2-specific when V gene, CDR3 amino acid sequence and J gene were exactly matched to a known reactive TCR set. The reference SARS-CoV-2 TCR set was obtained from MIRA and was filtered for enrichment in COVID-19-positive ImmuneCODE repertoires, whereby public or cross-reactive TCRs were removed. Using the MIRA antigens, annotated TCRs were further analysed by specific ORF or by position within an ORF. Breadth was defined as the number of annotated unique rearrangements divided by the total number of unique productive rearrangements, and depth was defined as the summed frequency of the annotated unique rearrangements. TCR breadth was compared between groups using two-sided Wilcoxon rank-sum tests. TCRdb holds this immuneACCESS table with in-frame rearrangements only. Some clones are missing; in checked studies, unresolved V genes explain under half, and the rest has no known cause. From that table come the V and J calls and clone size; the DNA was used to work out D and trimming. For this sample the table gives about 350,000 clones, of which roughly nine tenths were detected only once. The ten biggest clones cover around 4.2% of the sample.

The CDR3 has 15 amino acids, counting the end cysteine and phenylalanine. Just the 45-base CDR3 DNA is kept, in frame starting at base 1. V gives up 3 bases and J gives up 3 bases, and the segment between their germline ends measures 14 bases. CDR1 MNHEY and CDR2 SVGAGI were looked up in the germline V gene. Remarks on this clone: This receptor's antigen is unknown. The record has no base qualities; no much larger clone is one base away.

The time point tag for this specimen amounts to: individuals recovered from natural SARS-CoV-2 infection. Study-wide conclusions, independent of this receptor: Higher spike-specific TCR breadth was observed in Ad26.COV2.S recipients than in placebo recipients (P = 0.0014). The authors noted that total T cell responses may have been underestimated by the TCR breadth and depth analyses. After vaccination, spike-specific CD8+ and CD4+ T cell responses were reported to show substantial breadth. Vaccine and placebo recipients had similar non-spike TCR breadth, a finding consistent with the vaccine containing only spike.

The material sequenced was peripheral blood, taken after recovery from COVID-19. The sequence is built from TRBV6-5 and TRBJ1-1, with no D gene named confidently. This TCR was recovered from a human donor who had recovered from COVID-19. The CDR3 amino acid sequence is: CASSYSVISDTEAFF. DNA sequence: TGTGCCAGCAGTTATTCTGTAATTAGCGACACTGAAGCTTTCTTT.